Presented here are 13 T cell receptor beta chains from one specimen sequenced in a study of T cells in Graves' hyperthyroidism and ophthalmopathy. It was RNA transcripts that yielded the amplified TCR beta CDR3 regions. An initial round of RT-PCR targeting the TCR CDR3 relied on the HTBI primer set. TCRdb reprocessed the multiplex PCR reads via MiXCR and lists one record per CDR3 protein. The data contain some 770,000 distinct CDR3 sequences, about 17% of them seen just once; the ten biggest clones take up under 10%. The material sequenced was blood. Source of these receptors: a man younger than 35 with Graves' hyperthyroidism.

The V call is TRBV5-1, the J call TRBJ2-6, with 8 positions matching TRBD1. CDR3 length: 17 residues. The V and J ends lost 4 bases and 0 bases, in that order; junction bases with no gene match: 6. Germline V CDR1 and CDR2: SGHRS, YFSETQ. This chain's CDR3 is CASSEWTGRSGANVLTF. The CDR3 nucleotides read TGCGCCAGCAGCGAATGGACAGGGCGCTCTGGGGCCAACGTCCTGACTTTC.

This clonotype was seen many times. J is TRBJ2-7 and V is TRBV20-1; D is ambiguous. Germline values: CDR1 DFQATT, CDR2 SNEGSKA (reference sequence). The CDR3 consists of 14 residues. Between the trimmed V and J ends, which lost 0 bases and 5 bases, there was a span of 14 bases. The CDR3 sequence: CSAREFPGGHEQYF. DNA for the CDR3: TGCAGTGCTAGAGAATTTCCGGGCGGCCACGAGCAGTACTTC.

This clonotype turned up a few times. The chain joins TRBV28 to TRBJ1-5; D remains ambiguous. In germline, CDR1 is MDHEN, CDR2 SYDVKM. V was cut by 5 bases and J by 1 base, with 12 bases left in between. The CDR3 spans 15 residues. This CDR3 is CASSTHAGSNQPQHF. As DNA, the CDR3 is TGTGCCAGCAGTACACACGCCGGAAGCAATCAGCCCCAGCATTTT.

The chain's CDR3 is CASSEAEASYEQYF. The CDR3 region has the DNA TGTGCCAGCAGTGAAGCAGAGGCATCCTACGAGCAGTACTTC. The chain combines TRBV6-1 with TRBJ2-7; the D is unclear. CDR1 is MNHNS and CDR2 is SASEGT in the germline V gene. The germline V and J ends were trimmed by 0 bases and 1 base, with 7 bases remaining between them. This CDR3 contains 14 residues.

The rearrangement uses TRBV28 and TRBJ1-1; D call uncertain. Between the trimmed V and J ends, which lost 2 bases and 11 bases, there was a span of 12 bases. This CDR3 comprises 12 residues. Germline V gene lookup returns CDR1 MDHEN and CDR2 SYDVKM. The DNA of the CDR3 is TGTGCCAGCAGTTTACAGGAAGGTTGGGCTTTCTTT. Residues: CASSLQEGWAFF.

This clonotype appeared many times. This chain connects TRBV27 to TRBJ2-3; D is possibly TRBD1 (6 bases). The germline V gene encodes CDR1 MNHEY and CDR2 SMNVEV (reference sequence). The germline V and J ends were trimmed by 8 bases and 0 bases, with 21 bases remaining between them. The CDR3 runs 17 residues. The CDR3 bases are TGTGCCAGCTCTCGTCCTCCGGGACAACTAAGCACAGATACGCAGTATTTT. Its translation is CASSRPPGQLSTDTQYF.

This clonotype was seen many times. This chain joins TRBV11-3 and TRBJ2-1; D remains ambiguous. This CDR3 has 13 residues. Germline CDR1 and CDR2: SGHNT and YENEEA. V gave up 2 bases and J gave up 5 bases, with 7 bases separating them. The chain's CDR3 is CASSLNGDNEQFF. The DNA of the CDR3 is TGTGCCAGCAGCTTAAATGGGGACAATGAGCAGTTCTTC.

Only a few counts were recorded for this clonotype. The chain carries TRBV5-8 and TRBJ2-7; D is unresolved. Germline values: CDR1 SGHTS, CDR2 YDEGEE. V lost 3 bases and J lost 0, with 19 bases in between. This CDR3 has 17 amino acids. This CDR3 is CASSSLERRGSSYEQYF. In DNA, the CDR3 is TGTGCCAGCAGCTCCTTGGAAAGGCGCGGAAGCTCCTACGAGCAGTACTTC. Complete variable domain (other parts from reference TRBV5-8 and TRBJ2-7): EAGVTQSPTHLIKTRGQQATLRCSPISGHTSVYWYQQALGLGLQFLLWYDEGEERNRGNFPPRFSGRQFPNYSSELNVNALELEDSALYLCASSSLERRGSSYEQYFGPGTRLTVT.

This clonotype was counted a few times. This chain joins TRBV4-3 and TRBJ1-5; 7 nucleotides align to TRBD1. V dropped 1 base and J dropped 3; count of bases not matched to a gene: 12. The CDR3 is 18 amino acids. The germline CDR1 and CDR2 sequences are LGHNA and YSLEER. The CDR3: CASSQAVTGYGDNQPQHF. The CDR3, as DNA: TGCGCCAGCAGCCAAGCGGTGACAGGGTATGGGGACAATCAGCCCCAGCATTTT.

This clonotype was recorded at least ten times. The DNA of the CDR3 is TGTGCCAGCAGACACAGGGGGTCTGCGGGAGGGCCTTACAATGAGCAGTTCTTC. Encoded protein: CASRHRGSAGGPYNEQFF. V is TRBV5-5 and J is TRBJ2-1, with D perhaps TRBD2 (9 bases). The V gene lost 5 bases and the J gene lost 4 bases, with 25 bases spanning the gap. Germline values: CDR1 SGHKS, CDR2 YYEKEE (reference sequence). The CDR3 consists of 18 residues. Drawing the rest from reference TRBV5-5 and TRBJ2-1, the complete variable domain is DAGVTQSPTHLIKTRGQQVTLRCSPISGHKSVSWYQQVLGQGPQFIFQYYEKEERGRGNFPDRFSARQFPNYSSELNVNALLLGDSALYLCASRHRGSAGGPYNEQFFGPGTRLTVL.

The genes are TRBV27 and TRBJ2-7; the D is unclear. V was cut by 2 bases and J by 2 bases, with 10 bases left in between. This CDR3 comprises 14 residues. Germline V CDR1 and CDR2: MNHEY, SMNVEV (reference sequence). CDR3 residues: CASSLGDGAYEQYF. The CDR3 region has the DNA TGTGCCAGCAGTTTAGGTGACGGAGCCTACGAGCAGTACTTC.

This clonotype was seen at least ten times. This CDR3 reads CASSGTGYRTDTQYF. In nucleotides, the CDR3 is TGTGCCAGCAGCGGGACAGGGTATCGTACAGATACGCAGTATTTT. The V call is TRBV2, the J call TRBJ2-3; 9 nucleotides line up with TRBD1. This CDR3 has 15 amino acids. The V and J ends lost 6 bases and 3 bases, in that order; junction bases with no gene match: 7. The germline CDR1 and CDR2 sequences are SNHLY and FYNNEI.

This clonotype was detected ten times or more. This chain connects TRBV12-3 or TRBV12-4 to TRBJ2-7; TRBD2 agrees at 10 bases. The length of the CDR3 is 15 residues. Trimming removed 4 bases from V and 7 bases from J; junction bases left unmatched: 10. CDR3 nucleotide sequence: TGTGCCAGCAGTTCCTCGGGTGGACTAGCGGTTGAGCAGTACTTC. It yields the protein CASSSSGGLAVEQYF.